This T cell receptor (beta chain) originates from a study of radiotherapy plus CTLA-4 blockade in lung cancer. Findings and limits, study-wide: Early blood T cell clone dynamics reportedly forecast response best, with interferon-beta. An expansion of tumor-derived TCR clones occurred in blood after radiotherapy plus ipilimumab.

This CDR3 has 17 residues. Germline V CDR1 and CDR2: MNHEY, SMNVEV (reference sequence). Trimming removed 4 bases at V and 2 bases at J, with 21 bases between. Regarding this clone: The antigen is unknown. Different DNA sequences within this sample yield the same CDR3.

Clones were sequenced by immunoSEQ multiplex PCR, and TCRdb holds only the in-frame ones, with some missing. The sample lists about 78,000 clones; 75% to 90% were seen once. The sample in question was peripheral blood, obtained from a patient treated with radiotherapy plus ipilimumab. V usage is TRBV27 and J usage is TRBJ2-7; D perhaps matches TRBD1 (6 bases). The receptor was isolated from a human donor with non-small cell lung cancer who had a partial response to radiotherapy plus ipilimumab. The CDR3 nucleotides are TGTGCCAGCAGTTCACAAACCTCGTGGACAGAAACCTACGAGCAGTACTTC. Its translation: CASSSQTSWTETYEQYF.